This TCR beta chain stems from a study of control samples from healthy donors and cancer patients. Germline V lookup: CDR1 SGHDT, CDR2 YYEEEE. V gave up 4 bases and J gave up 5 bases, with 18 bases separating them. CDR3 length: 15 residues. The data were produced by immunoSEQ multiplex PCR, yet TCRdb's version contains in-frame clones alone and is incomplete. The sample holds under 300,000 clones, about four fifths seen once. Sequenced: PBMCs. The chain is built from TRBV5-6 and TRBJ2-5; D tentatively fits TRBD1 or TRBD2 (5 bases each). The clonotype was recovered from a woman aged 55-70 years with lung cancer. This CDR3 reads CASSPTGTARETQYF. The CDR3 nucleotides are TGTGCCAGCAGCCCCACCGGGACGGCACGGGAGACCCAGTACTTC.